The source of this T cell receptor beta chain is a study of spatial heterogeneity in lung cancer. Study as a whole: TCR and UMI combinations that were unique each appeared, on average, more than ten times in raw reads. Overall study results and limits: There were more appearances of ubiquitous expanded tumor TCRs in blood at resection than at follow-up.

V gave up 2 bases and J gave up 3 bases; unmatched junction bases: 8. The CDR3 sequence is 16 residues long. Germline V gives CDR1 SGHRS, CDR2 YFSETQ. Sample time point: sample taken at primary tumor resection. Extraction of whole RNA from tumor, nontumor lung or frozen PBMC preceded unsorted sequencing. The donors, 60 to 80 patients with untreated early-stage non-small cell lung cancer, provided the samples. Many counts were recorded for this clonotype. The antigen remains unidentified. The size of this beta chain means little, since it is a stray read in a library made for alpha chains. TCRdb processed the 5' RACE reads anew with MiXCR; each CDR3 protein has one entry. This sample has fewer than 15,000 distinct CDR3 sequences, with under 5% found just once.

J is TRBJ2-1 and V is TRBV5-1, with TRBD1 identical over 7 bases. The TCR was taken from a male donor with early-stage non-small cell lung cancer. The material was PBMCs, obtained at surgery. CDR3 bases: TGCGCCAGCAGCTTCAAAACCGGGGACAGCTACAATGAGCAGTTCTTC. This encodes CASSFKTGDSYNEQFF.